The rows below give T cell receptor beta chains drawn from one sample of a study of T cell responses to AZD1222 COVID-19 vaccine. The table came from immunoSEQ multiplex PCR; TCRdb's copy has only in-frame clones and leaves some out. The data contain more than 150,000 clones, around 92% of them seen just once; the ten biggest clones take up more than 9%. Sequencing used peripheral blood, obtained on day 0 of AZD1222 vaccination. These receptors all stem from an adult in good health. CDR3s include the opening cysteine and the closing phenylalanine or tryptophan.

TRBV7-8 CASSRGQGEINEKLFF
TRBV5-1 CASSLVVAGTGELFF
TRBV30 CAWSTGGQETQYF
TRBV19 CASSIAREYGYTF
TRBV6-6 CASSTGRGAAQETQYF
TRBV6-6 CASSTVLEAFF
TRBV27 CASNSGINNEQFF
TRBV4-3 CASSQEQGTDQPQHF
TRBV9 CASSVVGGGAQQETQYF
TRBV14 CASSKSRLRQLNEKLFF
TRBV5-1 CASSRDTGGARETQYF
TRBV6-2/TRBV6-3 CASSWEGREQFF